This T cell receptor beta chain was recovered during a study of tumor-infiltrating lymphocytes in primary liver carcinoma. From 450 to 600 ng total RNA, TCR beta cDNA was generated with a primer in the constant region. For TCR beta, libraries were produced by three nested multiplex PCR rounds using slightly modified ARM-PCR. Use of TRBV1-TRBV30 forward primers with a C-beta reverse primer characterized the first two PCR rounds, which lasted about 9 cycles each. TCRdb analysed the multiplex PCR reads with MiXCR anew, one entry per CDR3 protein. The table shows 310,000 or so distinct CDR3 sequences, with about 50% occurring only once. Researchers drew blood RNA from unsorted whole blood and extracted germline DNA as well. In regard to this clonotype: This clone may be a read error of a much larger clone one base away.

CDR1 and CDR2 from the germline V gene are MNHNY and SVGAGI (reference sequence). The CDR3 contains 15 residues. This TCR was recovered from a woman in her 30s with primary liver carcinoma and hepatitis B virus infection. The sequencing input was peripheral blood. The chain uses TRBV6-6 and TRBJ1-5; no reliable D call. CDR3 DNA: TGTGCCAGGAGTTACGCTGACACGAACAATCAGCCCCAGCATTTT. Amino acid sequence: CARSYADTNNQPQHF.